The TCR beta chain described here comes from a study of beta chain features in type 1 diabetes. Study in general: In age, gender and cell yields, patients were similar to healthy donors. Study-wide results and limits: All four CD4+ subsets of Type 1 diabetes patients contained TCRB CDR3s that were moderately but significantly shorter. HLA effects on TCRB rearrangement stayed unresolved here.

Researchers reported sorting CD4+ naive, central memory, regulatory and stem cell-like memory cells via CD45RO/CCR7/CD25/CD127/CD95/CD27. Concerning this clone: Its matching antigen is unknown.

Trimming took 4 bases from V and 10 from J, leaving 15 bases between them. Germline V gene lookup returns CDR1 SGDLS and CDR2 YYNGEE. This CDR3 comprises 13 residues. Expressed TCRB transcripts were sequenced after all isolated RNA was converted to cDNA. Naive, central memory and regulatory T cell samples produced a mean of approximately 3.6 million reads. The method was immunoSEQ multiplex PCR; TCRdb's version includes in-frame clones alone and lacks a portion of them. Of under 150,000 clones in the sample, roughly 10% were seen once. The clonotype originates from a man aged 25 to 40 with type 1 diabetes. V and J are TRBV9 and TRBJ2-1; a weak D match, TRBD2 (5 bases). The sample comprised central memory CD4+ T cells from blood. The CDR3 loop reads CASSPQSGYEQFF. The CDR3 bases are TGTGCCAGCAGCCCCCAGTCGGGGTACGAGCAGTTCTTC.